This passage covers 3 T cell receptor beta chains from one sample sequenced in a study of blood T cell repertoires in COVID-19. Sequencing used immunoSEQ multiplex PCR; TCRdb keeps in-frame clones, though not all of them. The data hold 100,000 to 120,000 clones, with approximately 80% observed a single time. The sequenced sample consisted of peripheral blood. These receptor sequences come from a man at least 80 years old with acute or convalescent COVID-19.

This CDR3 reads CASSFQGRDTQYF. In nucleotides, the CDR3 is TGTGCCAGCAGCTTCCAGGGTAGAGATACGCAGTATTTT. The V and J genes are TRBV7-9 and TRBJ2-3, with D tentatively TRBD1 (5 bases). Germline values: CDR1 SEHNR, CDR2 FQNEAQ (reference sequence). V gave up 3 bases and J gave up 5 bases, with 9 bases separating them. The CDR3 is 13 residues long.

The CDR3 reads CASRSDGYTF. The CDR3 region has the DNA TGTGCCAGCAGGTCAGATGGCTACACCTTC. The V and J genes are TRBV28 and TRBJ1-2; no clear D. V lost 6 bases to trimming and J lost 6 bases, with 5 bases between them. The CDR3 has 10 amino acids. The germline CDR1 and CDR2 sequences are MDHEN and SYDVKM.

The chain is built from TRBV29-1 and TRBJ2-2, with a weak D call TRBD1 (5 bases). Germline V gene data show CDR1 as SQVTM and CDR2 as ANQGSEA. The CDR3 is 12 amino acids. Trimming left V 7 bases short and J 1 base short, with 7 bases between. The CDR3 loop reads CSGGQNTGELFF. CDR3 sequence (DNA): TGCAGCGGTGGACAGAACACCGGGGAGCTGTTTTTT.